The 9 T cell receptor beta chains below were found in one sample sequenced in a study of shared clonotypes between healthy human individuals (dated by TCRdb to the early 2020s). Library preparation employed the immunoSEQ multiplex PCR assay. TCRdb provides this immuneACCESS table in a form limited to in-frame rearrangements. Some clones are lacking; in checked studies, under half of them reflect an unresolved V gene, and why the rest are absent is not known. In all, the sample holds around 2,000,000 clones, and 85% to 95% of those were seen once. The biggest ten clones account for 0.1% to 0.15% of the sample. The sample was naive CD4+ T cells sorted from blood. The cell subset or site label here, explained by the study, means: CD45RA+ positively selected. The receptor set was obtained from a man in his late teens or twenties in good health.

This chain joins TRBV5-6 and TRBJ1-2; D may be TRBD1 (5 bases). CDR1 and CDR2 (germline): SGHDT, YYEEEE. This CDR3 region has 14 residues. V was clipped by 7 bases and J by 3 bases, with 16 bases between them. CDR3 amino acids: CASHSGGADYGYTF. In DNA, the CDR3 is TGTGCCAGCCACAGCGGAGGGGCGGACTATGGCTACACCTTC.

Concerning this clone: The sample carries other DNA sequences with the same CDR3. The gene calls are TRBV18 and TRBJ1-1, with D tentatively TRBD1 (6 bases). Trimming cost V 0 bases and J 4 bases, with 12 bases left between them. CDR1 and CDR2 from the germline V gene are KGHSH and LQKENI. There are 15 residues in the CDR3. The CDR3, as DNA: TGTGCCAGCTCACCACCGACAGGAGGAGGCACTGAAGCTTTCTTT. Its protein product is CASSPPTGGGTEAFF.

This clone has at least ten counts. This chain links TRBV6-5 with TRBJ1-1; 7 bases map to TRBD1. After removal of 5 bases from V and 4 bases from J, the junction contained 7 bases not matched to a gene. There are 14 residues in the CDR3. Germline CDR1 reads MNHEY; CDR2 reads SVGAGI. The CDR3 loop reads CASSLRTGTTEAFF. CDR3 coding DNA: TGTGCCAGCAGTCTGCGGACAGGCACCACTGAAGCTTTCTTT.

Comments on this clone: A much larger clone sits a single nucleotide away, making a read error possible. The gene calls are TRBV7-8 and TRBJ1-5; D is unresolved. V lost 1 base and J lost 5, with 6 bases in between. The CDR3 sequence is 13 residues long. Germline loops: CDR1 SGHVS, CDR2 FQNEAQ. The CDR3: CASSLGGYQPQHF. The CDR3, as DNA: TGTGCCAGCAGCTTAGGGGGATATCAGCCCCAGCATTTT.

The chain links TRBV15 to TRBJ2-2, with TRBD2 as a possible D gene (6 bases). The germline V gene has CDR1 LNHNV and CDR2 YYDKDF (reference sequence). Trimming stripped 0 bases from V and 7 bases from J, with 15 bases between. The CDR3 totals 16 residues. CDR3 loop: CATSREGTSPGGELFF. CDR3 nucleotide sequence: TGTGCCACCAGCAGAGAGGGGACTTCTCCCGGCGGGGAGCTGTTTTTT.

This chain joins TRBV9 and TRBJ2-4; the D is unclear. CDR1 and CDR2 from the germline V gene are SGDLS and YYNGEE. Trimming left V 0 bases short and J 2 bases short, with 9 bases between. CDR3 length equals 15 residues. CDR3 residues: CASSVAGGSKNIQYF. Written as DNA, the CDR3 is TGTGCCAGCAGCGTAGCTGGCGGTTCCAAAAACATTCAGTACTTC.

The genes are TRBV6-1 and TRBJ2-7, with no clear D. Trimming pared 2 bases from V and 3 bases from J, leaving 8 bases between. The CDR3 runs 13 residues. The germline gives CDR1 MNHNS, CDR2 SASEGT. As DNA, the CDR3 is TGTGCCAGCAGTGAAACGGATTACTACGAGCAGTACTTC. Its protein product is CASSETDYYEQYF.

The chain recombines TRBV9 with TRBJ2-3; D remains unclear. This CDR3 has 13 residues. CDR1 and CDR2 from the germline V gene are SGDLS and YYNGEE. Trimming left V 8 bases short and J 1 base short, with 11 bases between. The CDR3 reads CASRPFGTDTQYF. The CDR3 coding sequence is TGTGCCAGTAGGCCTTTTGGCACAGATACGCAGTATTTT. The full variable domain, rest sourced from reference TRBV9 and TRBJ2-3, is DSGVTQTPKHLITATGQRVTLRCSPRSGDLSVYWYQQSLDQGLQFLIQYYNGEERAKGNILERFSAQQFPDLHSELNLSSLELGDSALYFCASRPFGTDTQYFGPGTRLTVL.

The rearrangement uses TRBV2 and TRBJ2-3; possible D gene TRBD2, 6 bases. Germline lookup yields CDR1 SNHLY and CDR2 FYNNEI. V lost 5 bases to trimming and J lost 2 bases, with 11 bases between them. CDR3 length: 14 amino acids. DNA for the CDR3: TGTGCCAGCAGTCGGGACTCCAACACAGATACGCAGTATTTT. As protein: CASSRDSNTDTQYF.